The 32 T cell receptor beta chains in this list originate from one sample, sequenced in a study of glioma-infiltrating T cells after dendritic cell vaccination (dated by TCRdb to 2016 to 2017). The time point label corresponds to: after dendritic cell vaccination, including at tumor progression/relapse. The method behind the library was the immunoSEQ multiplex PCR assay. Drawn from immuneACCESS, this table holds only the in-frame rearrangements with V and J called that TCRdb kept. Clones are partly lost; checked studies trace under half to an unresolved V gene and leave the rest unexplained. Within this sample are almost 90,000 clones, with 83% of them counted one time only. The top ten clonotypes cover under 8% of the sample. Specimen: blood, collected after dendritic cell vaccination. These receptors were collected from a human donor with glioblastoma.

The CDR3 DNA is TGTGCCACTCTCACGGGGGGCGATTTAGCAACTAATGAAAAACTGTTTTTT. This encodes CATLTGGDLATNEKLFF. The chain is built from TRBV19 and TRBJ1-4, with D perhaps matching TRBD1 (6 bases). Trimming shortened V by 10 bases and J by 0 bases, and 21 bases separated the two germline ends. Germline values: CDR1 LNHDA, CDR2 SQIVND (reference sequence). There are 17 residues in the CDR3.

The genes are TRBV15 and TRBJ2-4; weak D call: TRBD2 (5 bases). Germline CDR1 LNHNV, CDR2 YYDKDF (reference sequence). V was pared by 0 bases and J by 8 bases, with 8 bases between. This CDR3 has 13 amino acids. This CDR3 is CATSREARDIQYF. CDR3 DNA sequence: TGTGCCACCAGCAGAGAGGCGCGGGACATTCAGTACTTC.

Ten or more counts support this clone. This chain links TRBV19 with TRBJ1-1; 12 bases line up with TRBD1. This CDR3 is 17 amino acids long. Per the germline V gene, CDR1 is LNHDA and CDR2 is SQIVND (reference sequence). The trim removed 9 bases at V and 6 bases at J, leaving 17 bases unmatched. The CDR3 nucleotides are TGTGCCAGCCGACCGGGACAGGGGGCCGATAGGTTGGCTGAAGCTTTCTTT. It yields the protein CASRPGQGADRLAEAFF.

The chain couples TRBV14 to TRBJ1-1; D is perhaps TRBD1 (5 bases). Germline-derived CDR1 and CDR2 are SGHDN and FVKESK. Trimming took off 3 bases at V and 5 bases at J, with 13 bases between the two ends. The CDR3 has 14 amino acids. The CDR3 here is CASSQARGRTEAFF. The CDR3 region has the DNA TGTGCCAGCAGCCAGGCTAGGGGTAGAACTGAAGCTTTCTTT.

V is TRBV7-3 and J is TRBJ2-5; the match to TRBD2 covers 7 bases. Germline V CDR1 and CDR2: SGHTA, FQGTGA. V dropped 2 bases and J dropped 0; count of bases not matched to a gene: 12. The CDR3 contains 18 residues. The CDR3 DNA reads TGTGCCAGCAGCTTATATCCGGTTCGGCGGGGGTACCAAGAGACCCAGTACTTC. It specifies CASSLYPVRRGYQETQYF. Complete variable domain (other parts from reference TRBV7-3 and TRBJ2-5): GAGVSQTPSNKVTEKGKYVELRCDPISGHTALYWYRQSLGQGPEFLIYFQGTGAADDSGLPNDRFFAVRPEGSVSTLKIQRTERGDSAVYLCASSLYPVRRGYQETQYFGPGTRLLVL.

This rearrangement joins TRBV18 to TRBJ2-7; TRBD1 aligns across 7 bases. J lost 6 bases, V lost 4 bases, and 12 bases had no gene match. The CDR3 consists of 15 residues. Per germline, CDR1 KGHSH and CDR2 LQKENI. The CDR3 here is CASSQTTGILGEQYF. The CDR3 DNA sequence: TGTGCCAGCTCACAAACGACAGGGATTTTAGGCGAGCAGTACTTC.

This clone was detected once. The CDR3 DNA reads TGTGCCAGCAGCTTGGGTATAGCGGGGCTACCATGGAACACCGGGGAGCTGTTTTTT. It encodes CASSLGIAGLPWNTGELFF. This chain uses TRBV5-4 with TRBJ2-2, with TRBD2 identical over 8 bases. Per germline, CDR1 SGHNT and CDR2 YYREEE (reference sequence). The V gene end was trimmed by 0 bases and the J gene end by 1 base; junction bases not matched to a gene: 11. The CDR3 spans 19 residues.

The chain has TRBV14 and TRBJ2-7, with TRBD1 as a possible D gene (7 bases). The CDR3 length is 14 residues. V was pared by 0 bases and J by 6 bases, with 12 bases between. CDR1 and CDR2 (germline): SGHDN, FVKESK. The CDR3 bases are TGTGCCAGCAGCCAAGATCGGCAGGGGGGCGAGCAGTACTTC. Protein: CASSQDRQGGEQYF.

The chain has TRBV7-6 and TRBJ2-7, with unresolved D. The germline V and J ends were trimmed by 2 bases and 5 bases, with 16 bases remaining between them. Germline lookup yields CDR1 SGHVS and CDR2 FNYEAQ. This CDR3 has 15 residues. As DNA, the CDR3 is TGTGCCAGCAGCTTACTTATTGAGGCCCCGCACGAGCAGTACTTC. Protein: CASSLLIEAPHEQYF. Full variable domain (rest looked up from reference TRBV7-6 and TRBJ2-7): GAGVSQSPRYKVTKRGQDVALRCDPISGHVSLYWYRQALGQGPEFLTYFNYEAQQDKSGLPNDRFSAERPEGSISTLTIQRTEQRDSAMYRCASSLLIEAPHEQYFGPGTRLTVT.

This clone has only one observation. The J gene is TRBJ2-5, the V gene TRBV7-2; a weak D match, TRBD2 (5 bases). CDR3 size: 14 residues. Trimming pared 4 bases from V and 5 bases from J, leaving 14 bases between. Germline V gives CDR1 SGHTA, CDR2 FQGNSA. CDR3 region: CASSSEAGRETQYF. Here the CDR3 DNA reads TGTGCCAGCAGCTCCGAGGCGGGCCGGGAGACCCAGTACTTC.

The V and J genes are TRBV6-6 and TRBJ2-2; 10 bases are shared with TRBD2. Germline V gene sequence: CDR1 MNHNY, CDR2 SVGAGI (reference sequence). CDR3 size: 16 residues. V shed 2 bases, J shed 5 bases, and the junction held 5 bases outside the gene matches. CDR3 loop: CASSYSGGAFTGELFF. The CDR3 DNA is TGTGCCAGCAGTTACAGCGGGGGGGCCTTTACCGGGGAGCTGTTTTTT.

This clone has only one observation. This chain uses TRBV13 with TRBJ2-3, with 8 bases lining up with TRBD2. J gave up 4 bases and V 3 bases, and 6 bases lay outside the gene matches. This CDR3 has 15 residues. The V gene's germline CDR1 is PRHDT and CDR2 FYEKMQ (reference sequence). CDR3 residues: CASSFGTRVSDTQYF. The DNA of the CDR3 is TGTGCCAGCAGCTTCGGGACTAGAGTTTCAGATACGCAGTATTTT.

The V gene is TRBV5-1, the J gene TRBJ2-3; maybe TRBD2 (7 bases). Germline V gene sequence: CDR1 SGHRS, CDR2 YFSETQ. Trimming shortened V by 5 bases and J by 5 bases, and 15 bases separated the two germline ends. The CDR3 is made up of 14 amino acids. The CDR3 loop is CASSGTGGEDTQYF. The CDR3 DNA follows: TGCGCCAGCAGTGGGACGGGGGGCGAAGATACGCAGTATTTT.

The J gene is TRBJ1-2, the V gene TRBV6-5; 7 nucleotides match TRBD1. Germline trimming cut 8 bases from V and 8 bases from J; bases unmatched to any gene: 11. The CDR3 consists of 13 residues. Per the germline V gene, CDR1 is MNHEY and CDR2 is SVGAGI. CDR3: CASAPQGIGGYTF. In nucleotides, the CDR3 is TGTGCCAGCGCCCCACAGGGGATAGGGGGCTACACCTTC.

The chain combines TRBV2 with TRBJ1-5; D gene uncertain. Trimming left V 4 bases short and J 9 bases short, with 10 bases between. The CDR3 has 12 residues. The germline gives CDR1 SNHLY, CDR2 FYNNEI. The CDR3 protein is CASSGGGWPQHF. For the CDR3, the DNA is TGTGCCAGCAGTGGCGGTGGGTGGCCCCAGCATTTT.

The rearrangement joins TRBV19 to TRBJ2-5; 7 bases are shared with TRBD1. The CDR3 consists of 13 residues. J gave up 5 bases and V 8 bases, and 8 bases lay outside the gene matches. Germline V gives CDR1 LNHDA, CDR2 SQIVND (reference sequence). The CDR3 bases are TGTGCCAGTTCCGGACAGGATAGGGAGACCCAGTACTTC. Its translation is CASSGQDRETQYF. The whole variable domain, remainder taken from reference TRBV19 and TRBJ2-5, is DGGITQSPKYLFRKEGQNVTLSCEQNLNHDAMYWYRQDPGQGLRLIYYSQIVNDFQKGDIAEGYSVSREKKESFPLTVTSAQKNPTAFYLCASSGQDRETQYFGPGTRLLVL.

This clone was recorded once. This rearrangement joins TRBV5-6 to TRBJ2-5, with 13 bases identical to TRBD2. V shed 2 bases and J 4 bases; nucleotides not matched to a gene: 5. Germline assignment: CDR1 SGHDT and CDR2 YYEEEE. The CDR3 loop spans 16 amino acids. CDR3 protein: CASSFRTSGGRETQYF. CDR3 nucleotides: TGTGCCAGCAGCTTCCGGACTAGCGGGGGACGAGAGACCCAGTACTTC.

The rearrangement links TRBV5-4 to TRBJ2-1; possibly TRBD1 for D (5 bases). The V end was cut by 2 bases, the J end by 4 bases, with 7 bases between. The CDR3 spans 13 residues. Germline CDR1 and CDR2: SGHNT and YYREEE (reference sequence). The DNA for the CDR3 is TGTGCCAGCAGCTTTACAGGTTACAATGAGCAGTTCTTC. Translation: CASSFTGYNEQFF. The complete variable domain, with remaining parts taken from reference TRBV5-4 and TRBJ2-1, reads ETGVTQSPTHLIKTRGQQVTLRCSSQSGHNTVSWYQQALGQGPQFIFQYYREEENGRGNFPPRFSGLQFPNYSSELNVNALELDDSALYLCASSFTGYNEQFFGPGTRLTVL.

This sequence joins TRBV10-2 and TRBJ1-2; 9 bases agree with TRBD1. Per germline, CDR1 WSHSY and CDR2 SAAADI. The CDR3 totals 14 residues. V dropped 2 bases and J dropped 8; count of bases not matched to a gene: 6. DNA for the CDR3: TGCGCCAGCAGTGAGCAGGGGACAGGGAGCGGCTACACCTTC. Amino acid sequence: CASSEQGTGSGYTF.

This rearrangement joins TRBV29-1 to TRBJ2-1, with a possible D match to TRBD2 (5 bases). Germline V gives CDR1 SQVTM, CDR2 ANQGSEA. This CDR3 region has 18 residues. V was pared by 6 bases and J by 0 bases, with 24 bases between. CDR3: CSVLDAGRKRFSYNEQFF. CDR3 coding DNA: TGCAGCGTCCTGGACGCGGGTCGCAAACGATTCTCCTACAATGAGCAGTTCTTC.

V usage is TRBV4-1 and J usage is TRBJ1-5; tentative D call: TRBD1 (5 bases). The CDR3 contains 16 residues. Trimming took 5 bases from V and 1 from J, leaving 15 bases between them. CDR1 is MGHRA and CDR2 is YSYEKL in the germline V gene. The CDR3 DNA reads as TGCGCCAGCAGCAGGAGGGGAGAGGGAAGCAATCAGCCCCAGCATTTT. This translates into CASSRRGEGSNQPQHF.

This clone was counted between two and nine times. The V and J genes are TRBV4-2 and TRBJ2-7; 7 bases are a match to TRBD1. The CDR3 runs 16 residues. The germline V gene has CDR1 LGHNA and CDR2 YNFKEQ. With V trimmed by 2 bases and J by 0 bases, 7 bases remained unmatched. In DNA, the CDR3 is TGTGCCAGCAGCCAAATAGACGGGACAGCCTCCTACGAGCAGTACTTC. This sequence encodes CASSQIDGTASYEQYF.

The chain has TRBV7-9 and TRBJ1-1; 9 nucleotides match TRBD1. Germline CDR1 is SEHNR and CDR2 is FQNEAQ (reference sequence). The trim removed 7 bases at V and 4 bases at J, leaving 7 bases unmatched. CDR3 size: 14 residues. DNA of the CDR3: TGTGCCAGCAACCGAAGACAGGGGGGCACTGAAGCTTTCTTT. Translation: CASNRRQGGTEAFF.

The chain joins TRBV6-1 to TRBJ1-2; 9 bases map to TRBD1. CDR3 size: 15 residues. Germline V CDR1 and CDR2: MNHNS, SASEGT. The V gene end was trimmed by 4 bases and the J gene end by 2 bases; junction bases not matched to a gene: 5. The CDR3 spells CASSGLGTGNYGYTF. The CDR3 region has the DNA TGTGCCAGCAGTGGATTAGGGACAGGGAACTATGGCTACACCTTC.

V gene TRBV6-1 combines with J gene TRBJ1-2, with 8 bases matching TRBD1. J was trimmed by 3 bases and V by 5 bases; bases with no gene match: 5. CDR1 and CDR2 from the germline V gene are MNHNS and SASEGT. The CDR3 spans 14 residues. CDR3 amino acids: CASSTGGSDYGYTF. In DNA, the CDR3 is TGTGCCAGCAGTACAGGGGGGTCGGACTATGGCTACACCTTC.

This clone was observed a single time. The J gene is TRBJ1-2, the V gene TRBV19; TRBD1 is a possible D gene (6 bases). Germline CDR1 reads LNHDA; CDR2 reads SQIVND (reference sequence). V shed 4 bases and J shed 4 bases, with 10 bases lying between them. This CDR3 has 13 amino acids. The CDR3 DNA follows: TGTGCCAGTAGTAACACAGGGACCTATGGCTACACCTTC. This sequence encodes CASSNTGTYGYTF.

The chain combines TRBV15 with TRBJ1-6; 8 nucleotides agree with TRBD1. The germline V gene encodes CDR1 LNHNV and CDR2 YYDKDF (reference sequence). The CDR3 covers 14 residues. The J segment lost 14 bases and the V segment lost 5 bases, leaving 11 bases of the junction unmatched. CDR3 amino acids: CATSGTDRGGTLHF. The CDR3 DNA follows: TGTGCCACCAGCGGTACTGACAGGGGCGGAACCCTCCACTTT.

The chain couples TRBV7-6 to TRBJ1-4, with TRBD1 matching over 10 bases. The CDR3 consists of 15 residues. Germline loops: CDR1 SGHVS, CDR2 FNYEAQ. V dropped 5 bases and J dropped 8; count of bases not matched to a gene: 8. The CDR3 loop is CASSRYGTGEEKLFF. The DNA for the CDR3 is TGTGCCAGCAGCCGGTACGGGACAGGGGAGGAAAAACTGTTTTTT.

The V call is TRBV9, the J call TRBJ1-4, with a tentative D call TRBD1 (6 bases). The germline CDR1 and CDR2 sequences are SGDLS and YYNGEE. V lost 0 bases, J lost 3 bases, and 12 bases lay in between. This CDR3 comprises 16 residues. The CDR3 nucleotides are TGTGCCAGCAGCGTAGATGGTACAGGGCCTAATGAAAAACTGTTTTTT. This codes for CASSVDGTGPNEKLFF. Together with reference TRBV9 and TRBJ1-4, the CDR3 gives the full variable domain: DSGVTQTPKHLITATGQRVTLRCSPRSGDLSVYWYQQSLDQGLQFLIQYYNGEERAKGNILERFSAQQFPDLHSELNLSSLELGDSALYFCASSVDGTGPNEKLFFGSGTQLSVL.

V gene TRBV5-6 combines with J gene TRBJ1-2, with D tentatively TRBD1 (5 bases). This CDR3 is built from 15 residues. Trimming stripped 0 bases from V and 4 bases from J, with 13 bases between. Per the germline V gene, CDR1 is SGHDT and CDR2 is YYEEEE. CDR3 coding DNA: TGTGCCAGCAGCTTGGATCGGGAGGGGCCCTATGGCTACACCTTC. Residues: CASSLDREGPYGYTF.

The J gene is TRBJ1-2, the V gene TRBV7-2; maybe TRBD1 (6 bases). Germline loops: CDR1 SGHTA, CDR2 FQGNSA. Between the trimmed V and J ends, which lost 2 bases and 0 bases, there was a span of 13 bases. This CDR3 has 16 residues. CDR3 DNA: TGTGCCAGCAGCTTAAGTGGGACAACTACTAACTATGGCTACACCTTC. Protein sequence: CASSLSGTTTNYGYTF.

The chain employs TRBV28 and TRBJ1-1, with 7 positions matching TRBD1. The CDR3 sequence is 14 residues long. Trimming removed 2 bases from V and 7 bases from J; junction bases left unmatched: 7. CDR1 and CDR2 (germline): MDHEN, SYDVKM. CDR3 sequence: CASSLDRDLSEAFF. The CDR3 bases are TGTGCCAGCAGTTTAGACAGGGATTTGAGTGAAGCTTTCTTT.